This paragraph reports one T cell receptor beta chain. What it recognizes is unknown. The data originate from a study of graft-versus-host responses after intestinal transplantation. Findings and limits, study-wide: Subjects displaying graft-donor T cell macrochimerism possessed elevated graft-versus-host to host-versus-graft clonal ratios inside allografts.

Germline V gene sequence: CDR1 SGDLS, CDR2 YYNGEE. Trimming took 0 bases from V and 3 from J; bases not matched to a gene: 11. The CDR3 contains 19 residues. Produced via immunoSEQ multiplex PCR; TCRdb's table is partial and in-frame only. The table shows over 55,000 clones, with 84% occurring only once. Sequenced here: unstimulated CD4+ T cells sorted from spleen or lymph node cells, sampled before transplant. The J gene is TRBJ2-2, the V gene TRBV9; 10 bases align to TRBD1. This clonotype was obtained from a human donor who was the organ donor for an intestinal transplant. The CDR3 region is CASSVARGTGDRDTGELFF. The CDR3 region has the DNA TGTGCCAGCAGCGTAGCCAGGGGGACAGGGGATAGAGACACCGGGGAGCTGTTTTTT.